Below, 25 T cell receptor beta chains from the same sample are listed, as sequenced in a study of CXCR3-negative and CXCR3-positive naive CD8 T cells. Study-wide points: Comparison of naive cells showed more hydrophobic TRB CDR3s in CXCR3-positive than in CXCR3-negative naive cells.

Which antigens these TCRs recognize remains unknown. The TRB libraries of cDNA were built by UMI-labeled 5' RACE. TCRdb re-called the 5' RACE reads and catalogs CDR3 proteins one per entry, DNA excluded. The sample's table shows fewer than 140,000 distinct CDR3 sequences. Sequenced sample: naive CXCR3+ CD8+ T cells from blood. The sample's subset: CD45RO-CCR7+CD27+CD95- naive CD8+ T cells expressing CXCR3 (TNR3+). These receptors all stem from a human donor in good health. Some clones in this sample may be carry-over from other donors' samples.

This chain's CDR3 is CASSSPYNEQFF. The rearrangement links TRBV7-9 to TRBJ2-1. The germline V gene has CDR1 SEHNR and CDR2 FQNEAQ (reference sequence). The CDR3 length is 12 residues. Supplemented by reference TRBV7-9 and TRBJ2-1, the full variable domain reads DTGVSQNPRHKITKRGQNVTFRCDPISEHNRLYWYRQTLGQGPEFLTYFQNEAQLEKSRLLSDRFSAERPKGSFSTLEIQRTEQGDSAMYLCASSSPYNEQFFGPGTRLTVL.

The genes are TRBV9 and TRBJ1-6. The germline CDR1 and CDR2 sequences are SGDLS and YYNGEE. CDR3 length equals 19 residues. This chain's CDR3 is CASSSSSAKPQEANSPLHF.

The gene calls are TRBV7-9 and TRBJ1-1; TCRdb names TRBD1, which stays unverified in the absence of DNA. The CDR3 length is 15 residues. The germline CDR1 and CDR2 sequences are SEHNR and FQNEAQ (reference sequence). CDR3 amino acids: CASSSRTGAYTEAFF.

The chain uses TRBV4-3 and TRBJ2-6; TCRdb lists TRBD2, though no DNA is available to test this call. The germline V gene encodes CDR1 LGHNA and CDR2 YSLEER. This CDR3 contains 16 residues. The CDR3 sequence is CASSQEAGTGANVLTF.

V usage is TRBV3-1 and J usage is TRBJ2-4; TCRdb calls TRBD1, which cannot be checked without DNA. CDR1 and CDR2 from the germline V gene are LGHDT and YNNKEL (reference sequence). The CDR3 has 14 residues. CDR3 sequence reads: CASSLPGGKNIQYF.

The genes are TRBV4-3 and TRBJ1-1; lacking DNA, the TRBD1 call made by TCRdb goes unchecked. Germline V gene sequence: CDR1 LGHNA, CDR2 YSLEER. The CDR3 has 16 residues. The CDR3: CASSQAPGTVNTEAFF.

This chain connects TRBV2 to TRBJ2-5; without DNA, the TCRdb call of TRBD1 cannot be checked. Germline V gives CDR1 SNHLY, CDR2 FYNNEI. The CDR3 is made up of 15 amino acids. CDR3 protein: CASSDDDRGGETQYF. Together with reference TRBV2 and TRBJ2-5, the CDR3 gives the full variable domain: EPEVTQTPSHQVTQMGQEVILRCVPISNHLYFYWYRQILGQKVEFLVSFYNNEISEKSEIFDDQFSVERPDGSNFTLKIRSTKLEDSAMYFCASSDDDRGGETQYFGPGTRLLVL.

The chain recombines TRBV19 with TRBJ1-2; the D call of TRBD1 rests on TCRdb alone, since no DNA is present to check it. Germline loops: CDR1 LNHDA, CDR2 SQIVND (reference sequence). CDR3 length: 14 residues. The CDR3 loop reads CASRPRDSAGGYTF.

This chain joins TRBV4-3 and TRBJ2-1; TCRdb indicates TRBD1, and absent DNA this call remains unverified. The CDR3 runs 16 residues. Germline lookup yields CDR1 LGHNA and CDR2 YSLEER. The CDR3 sequence is CASSQDLAGGYNEQFF.

CDR3: CASSLTGGEQFF. The chain combines TRBV6-6 with TRBJ2-1. Germline CDR1 MNHNY, CDR2 SVGAGI (reference sequence). The CDR3 covers 12 residues.

This chain joins TRBV10-1 and TRBJ2-1; TCRdb lists TRBD2, though no DNA is available to test this call. The CDR3 length is 12 residues. From germline, CDR1 is WNHNN and CDR2 SYGVQD (reference sequence). CDR3 loop: CASRAADNEQFF.

The chain uses TRBV7-9 and TRBJ2-7; the D call of TRBD1 rests on TCRdb alone, since no DNA is present to check it. Germline V lookup: CDR1 SEHNR, CDR2 FQNEAQ (reference sequence). The CDR3 runs 16 residues. CDR3 residues: CASSLVGTGGIYEQYF.

The V call is TRBV13, the J call TRBJ1-3. Germline V gene data show CDR1 as PRHDT and CDR2 as FYEKMQ (reference sequence). CDR3 length: 19 residues. CDR3 protein: CASSSGRWQATFSGNTIYF. Using reference TRBV13 and TRBJ1-3 for the parts outside the CDR3, the full variable domain is AAGVIQSPRHLIKEKRETATLKCYPIPRHDTVYWYQQGPGQDPQFLISFYEKMQSDKGSIPDRFSAQQFSDYHSELNMSSLELGDSALYFCASSSGRWQATFSGNTIYFGEGSWLTVV.

The V and J genes are TRBV7-9 and TRBJ1-1. There are 13 residues in the CDR3. CDR1 and CDR2 (germline): SEHNR, FQNEAQ (reference sequence). CDR3: CASSHNSYTEAFF.

This chain links TRBV7-9 with TRBJ2-4. CDR3 length equals 11 residues. The germline CDR1 and CDR2 sequences are SEHNR and FQNEAQ (reference sequence). The CDR3 sequence is CASTSSNIQYF.

The chain combines TRBV29-1 with TRBJ2-1; the TCRdb D gene call, TRBD1, has no DNA to confirm it. CDR1 and CDR2 from the germline V gene are SQVTM and ANQGSEA. The CDR3 loop spans 12 amino acids. CDR3 loop: CSVVTGVDEQFF.

The V gene is TRBV12-3 or TRBV12-4, the J gene TRBJ1-2; TCRdb proposes TRBD1, but this gene call is untestable without DNA. This CDR3 is 15 amino acids long. CDR3 protein: CASSFSTGFNYGYTF.

The V and J genes are TRBV5-6 and TRBJ1-5; there is no DNA to check the TCRdb D call of TRBD1. CDR3 length: 18 residues. Germline lookup yields CDR1 SGHDT and CDR2 YYEEEE. The CDR3 here is CASSLMGNDRGLGQPQHF.

The chain recombines TRBV19 with TRBJ2-7. This CDR3 comprises 14 residues. The V gene's germline CDR1 is LNHDA and CDR2 SQIVND (reference sequence). The CDR3 sequence is CASSGVLQSYEQYF.

This chain joins TRBV29-1 and TRBJ2-7; checking the TCRdb D call of TRBD1 is not possible without DNA. Germline-derived CDR1 and CDR2 are SQVTM and ANQGSEA. This CDR3 contains 12 residues. The CDR3 reads CSVRQGGNEQYF.

This chain joins TRBV7-9 and TRBJ1-1; the D call from TCRdb, TRBD1, cannot be confirmed without DNA. CDR3 length equals 14 residues. The V gene's germline CDR1 is SEHNR and CDR2 FQNEAQ (reference sequence). CDR3 region: CASSLDRPYTEAFF.

The chain is built from TRBV5-1 and TRBJ1-1. Looked up from germline, CDR1 is SGHRS and CDR2 is YFSETQ. There are 14 residues in the CDR3. The CDR3 sequence is CASSLYGGNTEAFF.

The chain combines TRBV2 with TRBJ2-2; lacking DNA, the TRBD1 call made by TCRdb goes unchecked. The germline CDR1 and CDR2 sequences are SNHLY and FYNNEI. CDR3 length: 16 residues. The CDR3 region is CASSADRAMVAGELFF.

CDR3 in amino acids: CASSQGVGSYEQYF. This chain joins TRBV4-1 and TRBJ2-7. Germline V lookup: CDR1 MGHRA, CDR2 YSYEKL. This CDR3 is 14 amino acids long.

This chain links TRBV5-1 with TRBJ2-7; TCRdb's D gene call, TRBD1, goes unchecked for lack of DNA. CDR3 length: 12 amino acids. Germline V lookup: CDR1 SGHRS, CDR2 YFSETQ. CDR3 sequence reads: CASSGGWGEQYF.